A single sample gave rise to the 28 T cell receptor beta chains below, sequenced in a study of a mutant IDH1 vaccine in newly diagnosed glioma. No antigens are known for them. Time point of the sample: week 35, safety follow-up. Alongside topical imiquimod, each dose of vaccine comprised 300 ug of mutant IDH1 20-mer peptide. Repertoires were generated with immunoSEQ multiplex PCR, while TCRdb's copy carries only in-frame clones and drops some. There are approximately 43,000 clones in the sample; approximately 92% occur only once, and about 1.5% lies in the top ten. Source: PBMCs, taken from a glioma patient whose treatment included an IDH1 peptide vaccine. The source of these receptors is a man between 40 and 49 years old with glioma.

The chain couples TRBV19 to TRBJ2-2; D is ambiguous. The germline CDR1 and CDR2 sequences are LNHDA and SQIVND (reference sequence). V lost 7 bases and J lost 1, with 13 bases in between. This CDR3 contains 15 residues. The CDR3 loop is CASKKGGLNTGELFF. As DNA, the CDR3 is TGTGCCAGTAAAAAAGGCGGCCTGAACACCGGGGAGCTGTTTTTT.

This clone was detected once. The J gene is TRBJ2-2, the V gene TRBV7-2; perhaps TRBD2 as D (6 bases). From germline, CDR1 is SGHTA and CDR2 FQGNSA. The CDR3 is 17 amino acids. Trimming removed 2 bases from V and 2 bases from J, with 15 bases in between. This CDR3 is CASSLHHFSGNTGELFF. The CDR3 bases are TGTGCCAGCAGCTTACACCACTTTAGCGGAAACACCGGGGAGCTGTTTTTT.

The rearrangement links TRBV6-5 to TRBJ1-4; 8 nucleotides match TRBD1. Trimming at V came to 1 base and at J to 7 bases, leaving 5 bases not matched to a gene. The germline CDR1 and CDR2 sequences are MNHEY and SVGAGI. The CDR3 totals 15 residues. CDR3 in amino acids: CASSYFQGAGEKLFF. The CDR3 DNA sequence: TGTGCCAGCAGTTACTTCCAGGGGGCGGGTGAAAAACTGTTTTTT.

The chain carries TRBV5-6 and TRBJ2-1, with 11 positions matching TRBD2. V was clipped by 3 bases and J by 4 bases; unmatched bases: 3. This CDR3 contains 15 residues. The germline CDR1 and CDR2 sequences are SGHDT and YYEEEE. CDR3: CASSYTSGSYNEQFF. CDR3 in DNA: TGTGCCAGCAGCTATACTAGCGGGAGTTACAATGAGCAGTTCTTC.

The J gene is TRBJ2-1, the V gene TRBV11-2; D possibly corresponds to TRBD2 (5 bases). V was trimmed by 5 bases and J by 10 bases, leaving 15 bases between them. This CDR3 is 13 amino acids long. CDR1 and CDR2 from the germline V gene are SGHAT and FQNNGV. CDR3 sequence reads: CASSLWTEWEQFF. In DNA, the CDR3 is TGTGCCAGCAGCCTCTGGACTGAATGGGAGCAGTTCTTC.

V usage is TRBV28 and J usage is TRBJ2-3; 8 bases align to TRBD1. Losses at the gene ends were 6 bases for V and 2 bases for J; bases not matched to a gene: 4. This CDR3 has 14 amino acids. From germline, CDR1 is MDHEN and CDR2 SYDVKM. CDR3 in amino acids: CASRNRGDTDTQYF. CDR3 in DNA: TGTGCCAGCAGGAACAGGGGGGACACAGATACGCAGTATTTT. The full variable domain, in which reference TRBV28 and TRBJ2-3 provide the parts outside the CDR3, is DVKVTQSSRYLVKRTGEKVFLECVQDMDHENMFWYRQDPGLGLRLIYFSYDVKMKEKGDIPEGYSVSREKKERFSLILESASTNQTSMYLCASRNRGDTDTQYFGPGTRLTVL.

The V and J genes are TRBV5-1 and TRBJ1-3; 11 bases agree with TRBD1. The CDR3 contains 18 residues. CDR1 SGHRS and CDR2 YFSETQ come from the germline V gene. V shed 4 bases and J 2 bases; nucleotides not matched to a gene: 11. The CDR3 protein is CASSPDLTGQGAGNTIYF. For the CDR3, the DNA is TGCGCCAGCAGCCCGGACCTCACGGGACAGGGGGCTGGAAACACCATATATTTT.

The chain uses TRBV28 and TRBJ2-7, with D uncertain. The CDR3 is made up of 14 amino acids. V shed 6 bases and J shed 3 bases, with 15 bases lying between them. In germline, CDR1 is MDHEN, CDR2 SYDVKM. CDR3 loop: CASRNRLGVYEQYF. The CDR3 bases are TGTGCCAGCAGAAATCGCCTTGGGGTCTACGAGCAGTACTTC.

This chain connects TRBV30 to TRBJ1-5; TRBD1 matches 7 bases. The V gene's germline CDR1 is GTSNPN and CDR2 SVGIG (reference sequence). After removal of 3 bases from V and 4 bases from J, the junction contained 9 bases not matched to a gene. The length of the CDR3 is 15 residues. The CDR3 sequence: CAWRGRGGLNQPQHF. The CDR3 nucleotides are TGTGCCTGGAGAGGCAGGGGGGGCTTAAATCAGCCCCAGCATTTT.

This chain joins TRBV28 and TRBJ1-2, with unresolved D. V was clipped by 2 bases and J by 5 bases, with 15 bases between them. Germline V gene lookup returns CDR1 MDHEN and CDR2 SYDVKM. This CDR3 region has 15 residues. CDR3 protein: CASSLAGGATYGYTF. The CDR3 region has the DNA TGTGCCAGCAGTTTAGCGGGAGGCGCCACATATGGCTACACCTTC.

The chain links TRBV28 to TRBJ2-3, with a possible D match to TRBD2 (5 bases). V shed 3 bases and J shed 2 bases, with 15 bases lying between them. Looked up from germline, CDR1 is MDHEN and CDR2 is SYDVKM. This CDR3 region has 16 residues. The DNA for the CDR3 is TGTGCCAGCAGTTTCACCCTCGGGGAAGACACAGATACGCAGTATTTT. The encoded protein is CASSFTLGEDTDTQYF.

The gene calls are TRBV6-1 and TRBJ1-2; D uncertain. The CDR3 length is 12 residues. V lost 8 bases and J 3 bases, leaving 10 bases between the germline ends. CDR1 is MNHNS, CDR2 SASEGT, per germline. CDR3 region: CASCKAYYGYTF. The CDR3 region has the DNA TGTGCCAGCTGTAAGGCCTACTATGGCTACACCTTC.

This clone was recorded once. J is TRBJ1-2 and V is TRBV19, with D hard to call. CDR1 and CDR2 (germline): LNHDA, SQIVND (reference sequence). Trimming removed 4 bases from V and 5 bases from J, with 5 bases in between. The CDR3 contains 11 residues. In DNA, the CDR3 is TGTGCCAGTAGTAGCGGGTATGGCTACACCTTC. As protein: CASSSGYGYTF.

The gene calls are TRBV29-1 and TRBJ2-7, with TRBD1 as a possible D gene (6 bases). This CDR3 has 13 amino acids. Germline values: CDR1 SQVTM, CDR2 ANQGSEA. The V end was cut by 7 bases, the J end by 0 bases, with 13 bases between. CDR3 residues: CSAPGTPSYEQYF. CDR3 DNA: TGCAGCGCTCCCGGGACACCCTCCTACGAGCAGTACTTC.

The chain employs TRBV10-3 and TRBJ2-3; TRBD2 might be the D (7 bases). Germline V gene data show CDR1 as ENHRY and CDR2 as SYGVKD. V shed 3 bases and J shed 5 bases, with 15 bases lying between them. The CDR3 spans 15 residues. The CDR3 spells CAISDPSGGGDTQYF. CDR3 nucleotide sequence: TGTGCCATCAGTGATCCTAGCGGAGGGGGAGATACGCAGTATTTT.

The chain couples TRBV29-1 to TRBJ1-4, with 9 bases fitting TRBD1. V lost 2 bases, J lost 8 bases, and 6 bases stayed unmatched. This CDR3 comprises 14 residues. Per the germline V gene, CDR1 is SQVTM and CDR2 is ANQGSEA. In DNA form, the CDR3 reads TGCAGCGTTGAATACAGGGGGCAAGGGGAAAAACTGTTTTTT. Its protein is CSVEYRGQGEKLFF.

This chain connects TRBV28 to TRBJ2-7; D is perhaps TRBD1 (7 bases). Germline V gene lookup returns CDR1 MDHEN and CDR2 SYDVKM. The V end lost 7 bases, the J end lost 5 bases, and 15 bases lay between the germline ends. The CDR3 totals 13 residues. The DNA for the CDR3 is TGTGCCAGCACCGGCAGGGGGGTAAACGAGCAGTACGTC. This sequence encodes CASTGRGVNEQYV.

The chain combines TRBV7-9 with TRBJ2-7; D ambiguous. Germline V gene data show CDR1 as SEHNR and CDR2 as FQNEAQ (reference sequence). V lost 1 base to trimming and J lost 3 bases, with 7 bases between them. The CDR3 is 13 amino acids. CDR3 amino acids: CASSLELSYEQYF. The CDR3 DNA follows: TGTGCCAGCAGCTTAGAATTGAGCTACGAGCAGTACTTC.

This clone was recorded only once. Written as DNA, the CDR3 is TGTGCCAGCAGCTTGCGTCTAGCGGGAGAACAAGAGACCCAGTACTTC. As protein: CASSLRLAGEQETQYF. The chain carries TRBV11-2 and TRBJ2-5; 10 bases are shared with TRBD2. CDR3 length equals 16 residues. Unmatched junction bases numbered 6, after V lost 3 bases and J lost 2 bases. The germline V gene encodes CDR1 SGHAT and CDR2 FQNNGV.

The rearrangement joins TRBV27 to TRBJ2-7; D gene uncertain. Germline V gives CDR1 MNHEY, CDR2 SMNVEV (reference sequence). The CDR3 sequence is 13 residues long. V lost 4 bases to trimming and J lost 10 bases, with 17 bases between them. CDR3 DNA: TGTGCCAGCAGTTCAGAGTGGCAGAAAGACCAGTACGTC. Its protein product is CASSSEWQKDQYV.

The chain couples TRBV28 to TRBJ2-5, with TRBD1 identical over 11 bases. The CDR3 is 15 residues long. The V gene end was trimmed by 5 bases and the J gene end by 2 bases; junction bases not matched to a gene: 4. Germline V gives CDR1 MDHEN, CDR2 SYDVKM. CDR3: CASSPGTGGQETQYF. The DNA of the CDR3 is TGTGCCAGCAGTCCCGGGACAGGGGGGCAAGAGACCCAGTACTTC.

This chain's CDR3 is CASSIAGTATYEQYF. DNA for the CDR3: TGTGCCAGTAGTATAGCCGGGACAGCAACCTACGAGCAGTACTTC. The V gene is TRBV19, the J gene TRBJ2-7; TRBD1 agrees at 7 bases. This CDR3 has 15 residues. V dropped 1 base and J dropped 2; count of bases not matched to a gene: 5. Germline values: CDR1 LNHDA, CDR2 SQIVND (reference sequence).

The rearrangement joins TRBV28 to TRBJ1-5, with 12 bases fitting TRBD1. CDR3 size: 15 residues. CDR1 is MDHEN, CDR2 SYDVKM, per germline. V lost 7 bases, J lost 6 bases, and 7 bases stayed unmatched. The CDR3 DNA sequence: TGTGCCAGCAAAAAAGGGGACAGGGGGCTTCAGCCCCAGCATTTT. Translating it yields CASKKGDRGLQPQHF.

The V call is TRBV5-1, the J call TRBJ1-5; no definite D call. The V gene lost 4 bases and the J gene lost 1 base, with 12 bases spanning the gap. The germline gives CDR1 SGHRS, CDR2 YFSETQ. This CDR3 is 15 amino acids long. The CDR3 here is CASSPAPDSNQPQHF. The DNA of the CDR3 is TGCGCCAGCAGCCCCGCCCCCGACAGCAATCAGCCCCAGCATTTT.

CDR3 residues: CAWRLPILAHSGNTIYF. DNA of the CDR3: TGTGCCTGGAGGCTCCCGATATTGGCCCACTCTGGAAACACCATATATTTT. The V call is TRBV30, the J call TRBJ1-3; D is ambiguous. The CDR3 runs 17 residues. V was cut by 3 bases and J by 0 bases, with 18 bases left in between. The V gene's germline CDR1 is GTSNPN and CDR2 SVGIG (reference sequence).

This clone came up a few times. The chain recombines TRBV2 with TRBJ1-1; D uncertain. CDR1 and CDR2 from the germline V gene are SNHLY and FYNNEI. The length of the CDR3 is 13 residues. V lost 6 bases and J lost 0, with 8 bases in between. The CDR3: CASRVGMNTEAFF. CDR3 nucleotides: TGTGCCAGCAGGGTAGGGATGAACACTGAAGCTTTCTTT.

The chain has TRBV5-1 and TRBJ1-5, with no clear D. The V end lost 0 bases, the J end lost 0 bases, and 7 bases lay between the germline ends. Per the germline V gene, CDR1 is SGHRS and CDR2 is YFSETQ. This CDR3 is 15 amino acids long. The CDR3 reads CASSLAGYSNQPQHF. DNA of the CDR3: TGCGCCAGCAGCTTGGCGGGATATAGCAATCAGCCCCAGCATTTT.

The chain carries TRBV10-3 and TRBJ2-2, with 8 bases matching TRBD2. Germline V gene data show CDR1 as ENHRY and CDR2 as SYGVKD. J gave up 3 bases and V 4 bases, and 4 bases lay outside the gene matches. CDR3 length equals 15 residues. As DNA, the CDR3 is TGTGCCATCAGTGCCGTCGGGGGGGACACCGGGGAGCTGTTTTTT. It encodes CAISAVGGDTGELFF.